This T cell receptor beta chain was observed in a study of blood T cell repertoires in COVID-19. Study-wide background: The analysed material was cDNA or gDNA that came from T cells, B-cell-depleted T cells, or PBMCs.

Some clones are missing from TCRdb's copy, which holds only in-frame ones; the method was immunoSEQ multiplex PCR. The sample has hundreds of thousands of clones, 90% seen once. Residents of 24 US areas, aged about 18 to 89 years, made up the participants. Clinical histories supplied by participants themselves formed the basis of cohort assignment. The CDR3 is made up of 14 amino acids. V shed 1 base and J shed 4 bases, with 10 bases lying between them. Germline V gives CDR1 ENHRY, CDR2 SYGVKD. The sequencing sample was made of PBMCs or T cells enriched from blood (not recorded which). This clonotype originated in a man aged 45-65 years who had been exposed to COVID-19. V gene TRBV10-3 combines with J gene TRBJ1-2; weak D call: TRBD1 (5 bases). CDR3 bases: TGTGCCATCAGTGAGTATCAGGGATCCTATGGCTACACCTTC. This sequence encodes CAISEYQGSYGYTF.